Below are 14 T cell receptor beta chains sequenced from a single sample in a study of blood T cell repertoires in COVID-19. The data were produced by immunoSEQ multiplex PCR, yet TCRdb's version contains in-frame clones alone and is incomplete. The repertoire has 120,000 or so clones, 88% of them found once; the top ten carry 7.6%. The sample taken for sequencing was peripheral blood. The origin of the receptors is a man in his fifties or sixties with acute or convalescent COVID-19.

This clone appeared once. The chain carries TRBV6-5 and TRBJ2-2; TRBD1 might be the D (6 bases). Trimming took off 7 bases at V and 4 bases at J, with 10 bases between the two ends. Germline V lookup: CDR1 MNHEY, CDR2 SVGAGI. This CDR3 has 13 amino acids. CDR3 coding DNA: TGTGCCAGCAACCAGGGGAGCACCGGGGAGCTGTTTTTT. Protein: CASNQGSTGELFF.

The chain uses TRBV10-3 and TRBJ2-3; D gene ambiguous. Per the germline V gene, CDR1 is ENHRY and CDR2 is SYGVKD. CDR3 size: 12 residues. The V end was cut by 3 bases, the J end by 6 bases, with 7 bases between. The chain's CDR3 is CAISDAADTQYF. CDR3 in DNA: TGTGCCATCAGTGATGCGGCGGATACGCAGTATTTT.

CDR3 sequence (DNA): TGTGCCAGCAGCGTAGAACTCATAGCGGGACCCTACAATGAGCAGTTCTTC. This codes for CASSVELIAGPYNEQFF. The rearrangement joins TRBV9 to TRBJ2-1, with 8 bases identical to TRBD2. The CDR3 covers 17 residues. Germline V lookup: CDR1 SGDLS, CDR2 YYNGEE. J was trimmed by 2 bases and V by 0 bases; bases with no gene match: 7.

The chain combines TRBV1 with TRBJ2-1; TRBD2 is the table's D call, not checked against the DNA. TRBV1 counts as a pseudogene. This CDR3 region has 17 residues. CDR3 nucleotides: TGCACCAGGGGACGATTACTAGCGGTGAGCTCCTACAATGAGCAGTTCTTC. Translating it yields CTRGRLLAVSSYNEQFF.

For this clone: Other DNA sequences from this sample encode an identical CDR3 as well. The chain links TRBV5-1 to TRBJ1-2; D might be TRBD1 (6 bases). Between the trimmed V and J ends, which lost 0 bases and 2 bases, there was a span of 11 bases. There are 15 residues in the CDR3. Germline V gene lookup returns CDR1 SGHRS and CDR2 YFSETQ. CDR3 region: CASSLVLGQNYGYTF. Here the CDR3 DNA reads TGCGCCAGCAGCTTGGTACTTGGACAGAACTATGGCTACACCTTC.

The chain employs TRBV6-5 and TRBJ2-7, with D possibly being TRBD2 (5 bases). Trimming stripped 2 bases from V and 2 bases from J, with 13 bases between. Germline lookup yields CDR1 MNHEY and CDR2 SVGAGI. CDR3 length equals 15 residues. Here the CDR3 DNA reads TGTGCCAGCAGTTACCGGGCTAGCCTCGCCTACGAGCAGTACTTC. Translated: CASSYRASLAYEQYF.

The J gene is TRBJ2-7, the V gene TRBV7-8, with D perhaps matching TRBD2 (5 bases). In germline, CDR1 is SGHVS, CDR2 FQNEAQ. V lost 0 bases, J lost 2 bases, and 8 bases lay in between. The CDR3 length is 14 residues. Here the CDR3 DNA reads TGTGCCAGCAGCTTAGCGCTAGCACCCTACGAGCAGTACTTC. Protein product: CASSLALAPYEQYF. The full variable domain, with the rest looked up from reference TRBV7-8 and TRBJ2-7, is GAGVSQSPRYKVAKRGQDVALRCDPISGHVSLFWYQQALGQGPEFLTYFQNEAQLDKSGLPSDRFFAERPEGSVSTLKIQRTQQEDSAVYLCASSLALAPYEQYFGPGTRLTVT.

This rearrangement joins TRBV6-5 to TRBJ1-4; 9 nucleotides match TRBD1. The CDR3 spans 14 residues. Germline V gives CDR1 MNHEY, CDR2 SVGAGI. V shed 6 bases, J shed 7 bases, and the junction held 6 bases outside the gene matches. The CDR3 sequence: CASRTGGLGEKLFF. CDR3 DNA: TGTGCCAGCAGGACAGGGGGATTGGGTGAAAAACTGTTTTTT.

V and J are TRBV6-2 or TRBV6-3 and TRBJ2-1, with 12 bases matching TRBD2. Per the germline V gene, CDR1 is MNHEY and CDR2 is SVGEGT. This CDR3 comprises 15 residues. V lost 0 bases, J lost 9 bases, and 3 bases stayed unmatched. CDR3 sequence (DNA): TGTGCCAGCAGTTACTCGACTAGCGGGAGTGCTGAGCAGTTCTTC. This sequence encodes CASSYSTSGSAEQFF.

The V call is TRBV5-4, the J call TRBJ2-3; D possibly corresponds to TRBD1 (6 bases). Germline-derived CDR1 and CDR2 are SGHNT and YYREEE (reference sequence). Trimming stripped 4 bases from V and 0 bases from J, with 12 bases between. The CDR3 loop spans 15 amino acids. The CDR3 DNA sequence: TGTGCCAGCAGCGCCGACCAGGGGAGCACAGATACGCAGTATTTT. The encoded protein is CASSADQGSTDTQYF.

CDR3 bases: TGCAGTGCTTACAGAAACACTGAAGCTTTCTTT. It is translated as CSAYRNTEAFF. This sequence joins TRBV20-1 and TRBJ1-1, with D unclear. Trimming removed 5 bases from V and 2 bases from J, with 6 bases in between. The germline CDR1 and CDR2 sequences are DFQATT and SNEGSKA (reference sequence). This CDR3 comprises 11 residues.

The V gene is TRBV7-9, the J gene TRBJ2-7; tentative D call: TRBD2 (6 bases). Trimming stripped 2 bases from V and 6 bases from J, with 17 bases between. The CDR3 loop spans 15 amino acids. The germline V gene has CDR1 SEHNR and CDR2 FQNEAQ (reference sequence). DNA for the CDR3: TGTGCCAGCAGCTTAAGTCCCAGGGAGGCGGTCGAGCAGTACTTC. Amino acid sequence: CASSLSPREAVEQYF.

The V call is TRBV19, the J call TRBJ1-5, with D perhaps TRBD1 (6 bases). The CDR3 totals 15 residues. V lost 6 bases and J 3 bases, leaving 15 bases between the germline ends. Germline V lookup: CDR1 LNHDA, CDR2 SQIVND (reference sequence). For the CDR3, the DNA is TGTGCCAGTAGCTCACAGACAGGAATCAATCAGCCCCAGCATTTT. Protein product: CASSSQTGINQPQHF. The full variable domain, in which reference TRBV19 and TRBJ1-5 provide the parts outside the CDR3, is DGGITQSPKYLFRKEGQNVTLSCEQNLNHDAMYWYRQDPGQGLRLIYYSQIVNDFQKGDIAEGYSVSREKKESFPLTVTSAQKNPTAFYLCASSSQTGINQPQHFGDGTRLSIL.

The chain uses TRBV19 and TRBJ1-1; 8 nucleotides match TRBD1. With 4 bases clipped from V and 10 bases from J, the junction kept 5 bases outside the gene matches. The CDR3 spans 12 residues. Per the germline V gene, CDR1 is LNHDA and CDR2 is SQIVND (reference sequence). This chain's CDR3 is CASSKDRVGAFF. The CDR3 nucleotides are TGTGCCAGTAGTAAGGACAGGGTTGGAGCTTTCTTT.